These 14 T cell receptor beta chains came from one sample sequenced in a study of glioma-infiltrating T cells after dendritic cell vaccination. Specified time point: after dendritic cell vaccination, including at tumor progression/relapse. Method: immunoSEQ multiplex PCR; TCRdb's copy keeps in-frame clones and lacks some. The profile shows about 24,000 clones, over 85% of them singletons. The sample was blood, taken after dendritic cell vaccination. These receptors were obtained from a human donor with glioblastoma.

This chain joins TRBV2 and TRBJ1-4, with TRBD1 matching 9 bases. The J segment lost 5 bases and the V segment lost 6 bases, leaving 7 bases of the junction unmatched. Germline V gene data show CDR1 as SNHLY and CDR2 as FYNNEI. The CDR3 spans 15 residues. The CDR3 DNA reads as TGTGCCAGCAGGTTCCCCGGGACAGGGAATGAAAAACTGTTTTTT. Protein: CASRFPGTGNEKLFF.

V is TRBV6-6 and J is TRBJ1-2, with unresolved D. The CDR3 contains 14 residues. V was pared by 5 bases and J by 4 bases, with 14 bases between. Germline values: CDR1 MNHNY, CDR2 SVGAGI (reference sequence). CDR3 sequence reads: CASSPGYPSYGYTF. The DNA of the CDR3 is TGTGCCAGCAGTCCAGGTTACCCCAGCTATGGCTACACCTTC.

V and J are TRBV5-1 and TRBJ2-7; perhaps TRBD2 as D (6 bases). Per germline, CDR1 SGHRS and CDR2 YFSETQ. The CDR3 has 20 amino acids. Trimming removed 2 bases at V and 4 bases at J, with 31 bases between. CDR3: CASSFGAADPRDSHFYEQYF. CDR3 nucleotide sequence: TGCGCCAGCAGCTTCGGGGCAGCAGACCCCCGGGACTCCCATTTTTACGAGCAGTACTTC.

V usage is TRBV11-2 and J usage is TRBJ2-7; a possible D gene is TRBD2 (5 bases). Germline V gene lookup returns CDR1 SGHAT and CDR2 FQNNGV. V lost 3 bases, J lost 4 bases, and 16 bases lay in between. CDR3 size: 15 residues. Here the CDR3 DNA reads TGTGCCAGCAGCTTGAGGACCCACCGGGGATACGAGCAGTACTTC. It specifies CASSLRTHRGYEQYF.

The count of this clone is one. The J gene is TRBJ1-3, the V gene TRBV6-5; no clear D gene. Germline CDR1 reads MNHEY; CDR2 reads SVGAGI. This CDR3 comprises 14 residues. V was clipped by 6 bases and J by 4 bases, with 13 bases between them. CDR3 loop: CASSSTAGGNTIYF. The CDR3 nucleotides are TGTGCCAGCAGCTCCACAGCGGGGGGAAACACCATATATTTT.

J is TRBJ2-5 and V is TRBV19, with 7 bases fitting TRBD2. V trimming: 5 bases; J trimming: 4 bases; junction bases outside the gene matches: 7. Germline assignment: CDR1 LNHDA and CDR2 SQIVND (reference sequence). CDR3 length: 14 amino acids. This chain's CDR3 is CASSDGGLLETQYF. The CDR3 region has the DNA TGTGCCAGTAGTGACGGGGGACTACTAGAGACCCAGTACTTC.

This rearrangement joins TRBV7-8 to TRBJ2-6, with 9 nucleotides matching TRBD1. Germline assignment: CDR1 SGHVS and CDR2 FQNEAQ. The CDR3 is 13 amino acids. V was clipped by 6 bases and J by 11 bases; unmatched bases: 5. The chain's CDR3 is CASRGQGTDVLTF. The CDR3 bases are TGTGCCAGCAGGGGACAGGGCACAGACGTCCTGACTTTC.

The chain links TRBV10-1 to TRBJ2-1; 8 nucleotides agree with TRBD2. This CDR3 has 12 amino acids. Germline CDR1 and CDR2: WNHNN and SYGVQD (reference sequence). Trimming took 6 bases from V and 10 from J; bases not matched to a gene: 5. The CDR3 protein is CASRDGGGEQFF. In DNA form, the CDR3 reads TGCGCCAGCAGGGATGGCGGGGGGGAGCAGTTCTTC.

The chain joins TRBV5-6 to TRBJ1-1; D not certain. The V gene lost 0 bases and the J gene lost 1 base, with 13 bases spanning the gap. This CDR3 is 16 amino acids long. Germline V gene sequence: CDR1 SGHDT, CDR2 YYEEEE. The CDR3: CASSLASVWPNTEAFF. CDR3 DNA: TGTGCCAGCAGCTTGGCCAGTGTGTGGCCGAACACTGAAGCTTTCTTT.

This chain uses TRBV14 with TRBJ2-2; TRBD1 agrees at 11 bases. The J segment lost 7 bases and the V segment lost 8 bases, leaving 15 bases of the junction unmatched. Germline CDR1 and CDR2: SGHDN and FVKESK. The CDR3 covers 17 residues. DNA for the CDR3: TGTGCCAGCTCCTCCTTCCCCGGACAGGGGGCGTTCGGGGAGCTGTTTTTT. Translation gives CASSSFPGQGAFGELFF.

V usage is TRBV15 and J usage is TRBJ1-1, with TRBD1 identical over 11 bases. Trimming at V came to 3 bases and at J to 10 bases, leaving 7 bases not matched to a gene. The germline V gene encodes CDR1 LNHNV and CDR2 YYDKDF (reference sequence). CDR3 length: 14 residues. The CDR3 DNA sequence: TGTGCCACCAGCAGGCTCGGGACAGGGGGTTTAGCTTTCTTT. Its translation is CATSRLGTGGLAFF.

A remark on this clone: The junction and the germline gene differ at one end; a read error may be behind it. The rearrangement links TRBV5-8 to TRBJ2-6; tentatively, D is TRBD1 (5 bases). The germline V gene encodes CDR1 SGHTS and CDR2 YDEGEE. The CDR3 loop spans 15 amino acids. CDR3 sequence reads: CASSLDGSGANILTF. CDR3 nucleotides: TGTGCCAGCAGCTTGGACGGTTCTGGGGCCAACATCCTGACTTTC.

This clone was recorded only once. J is TRBJ2-7 and V is TRBV11-2, with D unresolved. Trimming shortened V by 4 bases and J by 2 bases, and 3 bases separated the two germline ends. This CDR3 is built from 11 residues. Germline CDR1 is SGHAT and CDR2 is FQNNGV. The CDR3 region has the DNA TGTGCCAGCAGCTCGGCCTACGAGCAGTACTTC. This sequence encodes CASSSAYEQYF.

The J gene is TRBJ2-1, the V gene TRBV28, with D possibly TRBD2 on 5 matching bases. Trimming removed 6 bases from V and 0 bases from J, with 15 bases in between. This CDR3 region has 16 residues. CDR1 and CDR2 (germline): MDHEN, SYDVKM. The chain's CDR3 is CASRRRTVSSYNEQFF. Here the CDR3 DNA reads TGTGCCAGCAGACGGAGGACGGTGAGCTCCTACAATGAGCAGTTCTTC.